Below are 13 T cell receptor beta chains sequenced from a single sample in a study of siplizumab effects on memory and regulatory T cells (dated by TCRdb to the late 2010s). Library construction relied on the immunoSEQ multiplex PCR assay. TCRdb limited this immuneACCESS table to in-frame rearrangements with V and J called. A share of clones is missing; checked studies link under half to unresolved V genes, and the rest is unexplained. Recorded for this sample are 100,000 or so clones; about 94% of them occurred a single time. The ten largest clones take up roughly 1% of the sample. Sequenced material: CD4+ T cells sorted from blood. Every receptor here comes from a human donor in good health.

DNA for the CDR3: TGTGCCAGCAGCCCAGAACTCGGTGGGTCCTACAATGAGCAGTTCTTC. This translates into CASSPELGGSYNEQFF. V and J are TRBV5-6 and TRBJ2-1; D is unresolved. The CDR3 covers 16 residues. CDR1 and CDR2 (germline): SGHDT, YYEEEE. V lost 4 bases to trimming and J lost 1 base, with 15 bases between them.

CDR3 in amino acids: CASSYRRPGLAGGPGNEQFF. In DNA, the CDR3 is TGTGCCAGCAGTTATCGACGGCCGGGACTAGCGGGAGGGCCGGGAAATGAGCAGTTCTTC. The chain is built from TRBV27 and TRBJ2-1, with 16 nucleotides matching TRBD2. The CDR3 contains 20 residues. The V gene's germline CDR1 is MNHEY and CDR2 SMNVEV (reference sequence). V was pared by 4 bases and J by 7 bases, with 16 bases of the junction left unmatched.

The V and J genes are TRBV2 and TRBJ1-1; 10 bases map to TRBD1. Germline CDR1 and CDR2: SNHLY and FYNNEI. V gave up 5 bases and J gave up 0 bases; unmatched junction bases: 12. The CDR3 consists of 18 residues. The CDR3 DNA sequence: TGTGCCAGCAGTAAGCCGGGGACAGGGGTGCTTCTGAACACTGAAGCTTTCTTT. Its translation: CASSKPGTGVLLNTEAFF. The whole variable domain, filled in from reference TRBV2 and TRBJ1-1, reads EPEVTQTPSHQVTQMGQEVILRCVPISNHLYFYWYRQILGQKVEFLVSFYNNEISEKSEIFDDQFSVERPDGSNFTLKIRSTKLEDSAMYFCASSKPGTGVLLNTEAFFGQGTRLTVV.

The CDR3, as DNA: TGTGCCAGCAGTGAGCAACCTAGCGGGCCTCCGTCCAATGAGCAGTTCTTC. Translating gives CASSEQPSGPPSNEQFF. This chain joins TRBV6-4 and TRBJ2-1; 8 bases align to TRBD2. The CDR3 has 17 amino acids. Germline lookup yields CDR1 MRHNA and CDR2 SNTAGT. V lost 3 bases, J lost 6 bases, and 13 bases stayed unmatched.

This rearrangement joins TRBV7-9 to TRBJ2-2; TRBD1 is a possible D gene (6 bases). Germline V gene sequence: CDR1 SEHNR, CDR2 FQNEAQ (reference sequence). Trimming pared 5 bases from V and 4 bases from J, leaving 11 bases between. The CDR3 covers 14 residues. The CDR3: CASSLQGITGELFF. The CDR3 nucleotides read TGTGCCAGCAGCCTGCAGGGGATCACCGGGGAGCTGTTTTTT.

This chain uses TRBV11-2 with TRBJ1-2, with a weak D call TRBD1 (5 bases). V was pared by 7 bases and J by 6 bases, with 18 bases between. The CDR3 covers 14 residues. Germline V gene sequence: CDR1 SGHAT, CDR2 FQNNGV. The CDR3 DNA reads TGTGCCAGCATCAACCCCGGGACGTCAGATGGCTACACCTTC. This translates into CASINPGTSDGYTF. The full variable domain, rest sourced from reference TRBV11-2 and TRBJ1-2, is EAGVAQSPRYKIIEKRQSVAFWCNPISGHATLYWYQQILGQGPKLLIQFQNNGVVDDSQLPKDRFSAERLKGVDSTLKIQPAKLEDSAVYLCASINPGTSDGYTFGSGTRLTVV.

The V gene is TRBV21-1, the J gene TRBJ2-7; TRBD2 is the table's D call, not checked against the DNA. TRBV21-1 is annotated as a pseudogene. This CDR3 contains 15 residues. In DNA form, the CDR3 reads TGTGCCAGCAGCAAAGCAGGAGGAAGATTTTACGAGCAGTACTTC. Its protein is CASSKAGGRFYEQYF.

J is TRBJ2-1 and V is TRBV5-6; 13 nucleotides agree with TRBD2. V lost 5 bases, J lost 5 bases, and 4 bases stayed unmatched. Germline lookup yields CDR1 SGHDT and CDR2 YYEEEE. The CDR3 has 15 residues. The CDR3 coding sequence is TGTGCCAGCAGTCCCGGGACTAGCGGGGACAATGAGCAGTTCTTC. It codes for CASSPGTSGDNEQFF.

V usage is TRBV6-1 and J usage is TRBJ2-3; D unresolved. Trimming pared 4 bases from V and 12 bases from J, leaving 17 bases between. This CDR3 comprises 13 residues. The V gene's germline CDR1 is MNHNS and CDR2 SASEGT. The DNA of the CDR3 is TGTGCCAGCAGTGTGGGTCATTTGGGCTATCAGTATTTT. This translates into CASSVGHLGYQYF.

The chain recombines TRBV7-6 with TRBJ2-1; TRBD2 matches 12 bases. The CDR3 is 18 residues long. Germline values: CDR1 SGHVS, CDR2 FNYEAQ. The V gene end was trimmed by 5 bases and the J gene end by 0 bases; junction bases not matched to a gene: 8. In DNA form, the CDR3 reads TGTGCCAGCAGCCCAATGGGACTAGCGGGTAGCTCCTACAATGAGCAGTTCTTC. Protein product: CASSPMGLAGSSYNEQFF.

This rearrangement joins TRBV7-3 to TRBJ2-1; tentative D call: TRBD2 (5 bases). The CDR3 length is 16 residues. The germline V gene has CDR1 SGHTA and CDR2 FQGTGA. With 2 bases removed from V and 5 bases from J, the gap between germline ends came to 16 bases. The CDR3: CASSLDGVVYNNEQFF. The CDR3 DNA follows: TGTGCCAGCAGCTTAGACGGGGTAGTTTATAACAATGAGCAGTTCTTC.

The V gene is TRBV28, the J gene TRBJ1-5; TRBD1 matches 7 bases. J lost 6 bases, V lost 6 bases, and 8 bases had no gene match. CDR3 length: 14 residues. From germline, CDR1 is MDHEN and CDR2 SYDVKM. CDR3 DNA sequence: TGTGCCAGCAGCCCCGACAGGGCGGCTCAGCCCCAGCATTTT. Translated, it gives CASSPDRAAQPQHF.

The chain has TRBV7-2 and TRBJ2-1; D may be TRBD2 (5 bases). This CDR3 has 14 residues. The V gene lost 1 base and the J gene lost 6 bases, with 10 bases spanning the gap. CDR1 is SGHTA, CDR2 FQGNSA, per germline. Here the CDR3 DNA reads TGTGCCAGCAGCTTAGGTCCTAGCCTCAATGAGCAGTTCTTC. Translated: CASSLGPSLNEQFF.